The T cell receptor beta chain under discussion was sequenced for a study of follicular helper T cells after annual influenza vaccination. The time point is: 2015-2016 season, 7 days after influenza vaccination. TCRdb's copy holds only in-frame clones and misses some; the assay was immunoSEQ multiplex PCR. The table has some 6,700 clones, less than 90% seen once. Unmatched junction bases numbered 8, after V lost 8 bases and J lost 5 bases. The CDR3 covers 12 residues. The germline V gene encodes CDR1 SQVTM and CDR2 ANQGSEA. The material sequenced was CXCR5- memory CD4+ T cells sorted from blood, taken 7 days after influenza vaccination. The chain is built from TRBV29-1 and TRBJ2-5; TRBD1 agrees at 7 bases. The sequence came from an adult who received the influenza vaccine. CDR3 bases: TGCAGCATGAGACAGGGTAGCGAGACCCAGTACTTC. Its translation: CSMRQGSETQYF.